The TCR beta chain described here comes from a study of human T cells and chemical hapten exposure. Specified time point: patch test 1, 2 weeks after DPC sensitization. Treatment: therapeutic diphenylcyclopropenone sensitization with weekly scalp DPC. The table lists this clonotype with many counts. Individual cDNA molecules each carried unique molecular identifiers attached by the library. TCRdb re-derived calls from the RACE reads in MiXCR, one entry per CDR3 protein. This table holds approximately 110,000 distinct CDR3 sequences, roughly 9.6% found once. The origin of this receptor is a middle-aged woman with alopecia areata. Some clones in this sample may be carry-over from other donors' samples. The sample in question was whole blood, obtained in connection with sensitization to the hapten diphenylcyclopropenone (DPC).

The DNA for the CDR3 is TGTGCCAGCAGCTTTGAACGCCAAAACATTCAGTACTTC. This sequence encodes CASSFERQNIQYF. The rearrangement uses TRBV7-2 and TRBJ2-4; no firm D call. V lost 3 bases and J 5 bases, leaving 8 bases between the germline ends. This CDR3 spans 13 amino acids. Germline loops: CDR1 SGHTA, CDR2 FQGNSA.